The TCR beta chain under discussion was sequenced for a study of Graves' ophthalmopathy and Graves' hyperthyroidism. Study information: The collection of peripheral blood took place at initial diagnosis, before any treatment.

The CDR3 runs to 15 residues. The germline V gene has CDR1 MNHNS and CDR2 SASEGT. The trim removed 4 bases at V and 2 bases at J, leaving 7 bases unmatched. This clonotype showed up many times. For repertoire sequencing, the TCR beta CDR3 regions were amplified from RNA transcripts. The workflow started with a first-round RT-PCR run with HTBI primers and then moved on to a second-round multiplex PCR. Via MiXCR, TCRdb re-called the multiplex PCR reads, giving one row per CDR3 protein. The sample holds about 380,000 distinct CDR3 sequences, 15% to 17% seen once. PBMCs had their origin in fresh peripheral blood (more than 9.5 ml).

V gene TRBV6-1 combines with J gene TRBJ2-7; 8 bases map to TRBD1. Sequenced sample: peripheral blood. The clonotype comes from a woman under 30 with stable Graves' hyperthyroidism. Here the CDR3 DNA reads TGTGCCAGCAGTGCCGACAGGGGCCCTACCTACGAGCAGTACTTC. As protein: CASSADRGPTYEQYF.